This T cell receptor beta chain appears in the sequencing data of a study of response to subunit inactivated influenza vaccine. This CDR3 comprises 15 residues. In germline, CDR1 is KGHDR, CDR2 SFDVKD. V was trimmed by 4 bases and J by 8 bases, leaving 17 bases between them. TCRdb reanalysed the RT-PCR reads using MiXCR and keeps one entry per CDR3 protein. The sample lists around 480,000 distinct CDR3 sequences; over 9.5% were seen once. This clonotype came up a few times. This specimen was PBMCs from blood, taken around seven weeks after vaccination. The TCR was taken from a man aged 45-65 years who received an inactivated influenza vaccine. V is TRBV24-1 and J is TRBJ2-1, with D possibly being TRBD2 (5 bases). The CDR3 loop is CATSEPTWGVDEQFF. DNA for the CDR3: TGTGCCACCAGTGAGCCCACCTGGGGAGTCGATGAGCAGTTCTTC.